The rows below give T cell receptor beta chains drawn from one sample of a study of cytomegalovirus exposure and HLA in healthy donors. The method was immunoSEQ multiplex PCR; TCRdb's version includes in-frame clones alone and lacks a portion of them. Among around 300,000 clones listed, 86% were seen once. Sequenced: PBMCs. These TCRs come from a woman aged 18-29 years in good health and CMV-seronegative. Each CDR3 is given with its conserved first and last residue. A D gene is named only where the DNA matches it firmly. The size of a clone is reported for some rows only, either as once, few or many, or as a class for expanded clones.

.,TRBV5-1,.,TRBJ2-5,CASSLAGHYVQETQYF,TGCGCCAGCAGCTTGGCTGGGCATTATGTCCAAGAGACCCAGTACTTC
.,TRBV30,.,TRBJ1-1,CAWRRQGGTEAFF,TGTGCCTGGAGGCGTCAGGGAGGCACTGAAGCTTTCTTT
.,TRBV27,TRBD1,TRBJ1-2,CASSSTTTGQANYGYTF,TGTGCCAGCAGTTCCACCACGACAGGGCAAGCTAACTATGGCTACACCTTC
.,TRBV29-1,.,TRBJ2-7,CSVKAVSGDSYEQYF,TGCAGCGTTAAAGCAGTCTCGGGTGACTCCTACGAGCAGTACTTC
few,TRBV5-1,TRBD1,TRBJ1-6,CASSVGGTGSPLHF,TGCGCCAGCAGCGTAGGGGGGACAGGATCACCCCTCCACTTT
.,TRBV19,TRBD2,TRBJ2-3,CASSILAGVITDTQYF,TGTGCCAGTAGTATACTAGCGGGAGTGATAACAGATACGCAGTATTTT
.,TRBV7-9,TRBD1,TRBJ2-1,CASSLSQGAIDEQFF,TGTGCCAGCAGCTTATCCCAGGGGGCTATCGATGAGCAGTTCTTC
.,TRBV4-3,.,TRBJ1-6,CASSQEERSSYNSPLHF,TGCGCCAGCAGCCAAGAAGAAAGGAGCTCCTATAATTCACCCCTCCACTTT
.,TRBV30,TRBD2,TRBJ2-1,CAWRPSGRDLPSYNEQFF,TGTGCCTGGAGGCCTAGCGGGAGAGATCTCCCCTCCTACAATGAGCAGTTCTTC
.,TRBV29-1,.,TRBJ1-1,CSGFSGGEAFF,TGCAGCGGCTTCAGCGGGGGAGAAGCTTTCTTT
.,TRBV5-1,TRBD2,TRBJ2-1,CASSLDPAGGPSEQFF,TGCGCCAGCAGCTTGGATCCGGCGGGAGGGCCGAGTGAGCAGTTCTTC
.,TRBV4-1,.,TRBJ2-1,CASSQDLLASEENEQFF,TGCGCCAGCAGCCAAGATCTTCTGGCTAGCGAGGAGAATGAGCAGTTCTTC
.,TRBV5-6,.,TRBJ1-5,CASSLWEGSAQHF,TGTGCCAGCAGCCTATGGGAGGGGTCAGCCCAGCATTTT
.,TRBV2,.,TRBJ2-7,CASRGGEGAYEQYF,TGTGCCAGCAGAGGTGGGGAAGGGGCTTACGAGCAGTACTTC
.,TRBV5-1,TRBD1,TRBJ2-5,CASSFQGAGETQYF,TGCGCCAGCAGCTTTCAGGGGGCGGGAGAGACCCAGTACTTC
.,TRBV15,TRBD1,TRBJ2-5,CATSKNRGQETQYF,TGTGCCACCAGCAAAAACAGGGGGCAAGAGACCCAGTACTTC
once,TRBV11-2,.,TRBJ1-5,CASSLGLGVGQPQHF,TGTGCCAGCAGCTTAGGACTCGGGGTAGGGCAGCCCCAGCATTTT
.,TRBV4-3,.,TRBJ2-5,CASSPGPFESEETQYF,TGCGCCAGCAGCCCTGGGCCTTTCGAGTCTGAAGAGACCCAGTACTTC
few,TRBV30,.,TRBJ1-2,CATEGYTF,TGTGCGACGGAGGGCTACACCTTC
.,TRBV7-3,TRBD2,TRBJ2-2,CASSRTSVAGELFF,TGTGCCAGCAGCCGGACTAGCGTGGCCGGGGAGCTGTTTTTT
.,TRBV30,.,TRBJ2-1,CAWSVDREAEQFF,TGTGCCTGGAGTGTCGACAGGGAGGCTGAGCAGTTCTTC
.,TRBV13,TRBD2,TRBJ2-7,CASTDREGLLDEQYF,TGTGCCAGCACTGACCGGGAGGGCCTCTTGGACGAGCAGTACTTC
.,TRBV29-1,.,TRBJ1-5,CSVESGRNQPQHF,TGCAGCGTTGAATCAGGGCGAAATCAGCCCCAGCATTTT
.,TRBV25-1,TRBD2,TRBJ2-1,CASSQWGEGRNNEQFF,TGTGCCAGCTCCCAATGGGGGGAGGGCCGGAACAATGAGCAGTTCTTC
.,TRBV5-4,TRBD2,TRBJ2-7,CASSPAGLAGTYEQYF,TGTGCCAGCAGTCCGGCGGGACTAGCGGGAACCTACGAGCAGTACTTC
.,TRBV5-6,TRBD1,TRBJ1-1,CASSLDRGLNTEAFF,TGTGCCAGCAGCTTGGACAGGGGACTGAACACTGAAGCTTTCTTT
few,TRBV2,.,TRBJ2-7,CASLGGGSYEQYF,TGTGCCAGCCTAGGGGGGGGATCCTACGAGCAGTACTTC
.,TRBV7-9,.,TRBJ2-7,CASTTGGVSYEQYF,TGTGCCAGCACCACCGGGGGTGTCTCCTACGAGCAGTACTTC
.,TRBV5-8,TRBD1,TRBJ1-4,CASSLEGRGRGEKLFF,TGTGCCAGCAGCTTGGAGGGCAGGGGGCGAGGAGAAAAACTGTTTTTT
once,TRBV2,.,TRBJ1-4,CASMGGTNEKLFF,TGTGCCAGCATGGGAGGAACTAATGAAAAACTGTTTTTT
.,TRBV2,TRBD2,TRBJ2-7,CASSGQPGLAGEQYF,TGTGCCAGCAGTGGCCAACCGGGACTAGCTGGCGAGCAGTACTTC
.,TRBV5-1,TRBD1,TRBJ2-3,CASSLEAVTGADTQYF,TGCGCCAGCAGCTTGGAGGCGGTCACAGGGGCAGATACGCAGTATTTT
.,TRBV27,TRBD2,TRBJ2-3,CASSFSGRGSSTDTQYF,TGTGCCAGCAGTTTTAGCGGGAGGGGGAGTAGTACAGATACGCAGTATTTT
.,TRBV27,TRBD1,TRBJ1-2,CASSGLQGLDGYTF,TGTGCCAGCAGTGGCTTACAGGGGTTGGATGGCTACACCTTC
once,TRBV5-5,TRBD2,TRBJ2-7,CASSLLTSGTYEQYF,TGTGCCAGCAGCTTGCTGACTAGCGGGACCTACGAGCAGTACTTC
.,TRBV30,.,TRBJ1-2,CAWSVPSIDYTF,TGTGCCTGGAGTGTACCGTCAATAGACTACACCTTC
.,TRBV5-1,.,TRBJ2-1,CASSPTRLNEQFF,TGCGCCAGCAGCCCGACTAGACTCAATGAGCAGTTCTTC
once,TRBV18,.,TRBJ1-3,CASSPGAASGNTIYF,TGTGCCAGCTCACCAGGGGCGGCGTCCGGAAACACCATATATTTT
few,TRBV2,TRBD2,TRBJ2-7,CASTLSTSGRAGQYF,TGTGCCAGCACCCTAAGCACTAGCGGGAGGGCCGGGCAGTACTTC
.,TRBV6-1,.,TRBJ1-2,CASSESPGRANYGYTF,TGTGCCAGCAGTGAATCTCCAGGAAGAGCTAACTATGGCTACACCTTC
.,TRBV15,.,TRBJ1-2,CATSRDINYGYTF,TGTGCCACCAGCAGGGACATAAACTATGGCTACACCTTC
.,TRBV27,TRBD2,TRBJ2-7,CASSKLAGVEEQYF,TGTGCCAGCAGTAAACTAGCGGGAGTTGAAGAGCAGTACTTC
.,TRBV6-5,TRBD2,TRBJ2-7,CASSYSGTSGTYEQYF,TGTGCCAGCAGTTACTCCGGGACTAGCGGTACCTACGAGCAGTACTTC
once,TRBV6-5,.,TRBJ1-6,CASSYWGRGNGSPLHF,TGTGCCAGCAGTTATTGGGGCAGGGGAAACGGTTCACCCCTCCACTTT
.,TRBV5-1,TRBD1,TRBJ1-4,CASSLDRSEKLFF,TGCGCCAGCAGCCTGGACAGGTCGGAAAAACTGTTTTTT